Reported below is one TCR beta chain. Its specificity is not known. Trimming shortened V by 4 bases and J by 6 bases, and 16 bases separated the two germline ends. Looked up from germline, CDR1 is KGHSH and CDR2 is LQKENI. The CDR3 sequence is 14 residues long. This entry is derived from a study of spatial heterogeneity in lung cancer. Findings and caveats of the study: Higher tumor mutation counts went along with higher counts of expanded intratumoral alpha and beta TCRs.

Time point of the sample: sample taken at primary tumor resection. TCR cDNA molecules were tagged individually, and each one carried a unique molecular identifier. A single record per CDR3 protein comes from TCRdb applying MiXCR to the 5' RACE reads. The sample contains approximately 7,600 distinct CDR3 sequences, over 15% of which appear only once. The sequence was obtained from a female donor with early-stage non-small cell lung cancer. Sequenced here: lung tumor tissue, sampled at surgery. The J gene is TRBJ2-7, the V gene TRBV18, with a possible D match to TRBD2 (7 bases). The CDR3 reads CASSQRGGFAEQYF. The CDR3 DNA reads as TGTGCCAGCTCACAGAGGGGGGGCTTCGCCGAGCAGTACTTC.